This T cell receptor beta chain was sequenced during a study of T cell changes during pregnancy in multiple sclerosis. Clones were read by immunoSEQ multiplex PCR, and TCRdb kept only the in-frame ones, dropping some. This sample yields about 100,000 clones, of which 92% are seen a single time; about 1.9% belongs to the top ten. The V end lost 0 bases, the J end lost 1 base, and 13 bases lay between the germline ends. The CDR3 extends over 16 amino acids. Germline-derived CDR1 and CDR2 are SGDLS and YYNGEE. This clone has only one observation. This sample comprised peripheral blood, obtained after pregnancy. The J gene is TRBJ1-1, the V gene TRBV9; D may be TRBD1 (5 bases). The sequence derives from a female donor with multiple sclerosis, enrolled in a pregnancy study. This CDR3 is CASSVGEGVGNTEAFF. The CDR3 region has the DNA TGTGCCAGCAGCGTAGGGGAAGGGGTGGGGAACACTGAAGCTTTCTTT.